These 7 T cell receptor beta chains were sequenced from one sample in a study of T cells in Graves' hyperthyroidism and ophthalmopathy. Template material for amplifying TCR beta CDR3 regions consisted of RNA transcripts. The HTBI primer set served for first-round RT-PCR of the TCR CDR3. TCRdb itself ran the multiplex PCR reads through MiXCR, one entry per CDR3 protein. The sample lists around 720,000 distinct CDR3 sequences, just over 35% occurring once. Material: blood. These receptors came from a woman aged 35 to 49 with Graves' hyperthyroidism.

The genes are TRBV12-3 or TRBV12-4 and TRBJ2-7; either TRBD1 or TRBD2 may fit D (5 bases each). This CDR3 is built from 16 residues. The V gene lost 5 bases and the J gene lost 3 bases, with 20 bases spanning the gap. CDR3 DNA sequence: TGTGCCAGCAGTCCTCGGGACGGGTCCCGACACTACGAGCAGTACTTC. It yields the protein CASSPRDGSRHYEQYF.

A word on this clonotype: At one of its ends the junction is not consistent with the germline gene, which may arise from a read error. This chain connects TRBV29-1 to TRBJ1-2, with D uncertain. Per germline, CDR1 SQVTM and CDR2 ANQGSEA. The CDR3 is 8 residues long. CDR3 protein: CSVSGCTF. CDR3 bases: TGCAGCGTTTCTGGCTGCACCTTC.

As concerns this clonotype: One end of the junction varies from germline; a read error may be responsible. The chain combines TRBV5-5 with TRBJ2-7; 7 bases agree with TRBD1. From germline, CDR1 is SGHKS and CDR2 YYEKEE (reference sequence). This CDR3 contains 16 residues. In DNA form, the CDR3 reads TGCGCCAGCAGCCGACAGGGACATTCCGGGGCCTACGAGCAGTACTTC. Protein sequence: CASSRQGHSGAYEQYF.

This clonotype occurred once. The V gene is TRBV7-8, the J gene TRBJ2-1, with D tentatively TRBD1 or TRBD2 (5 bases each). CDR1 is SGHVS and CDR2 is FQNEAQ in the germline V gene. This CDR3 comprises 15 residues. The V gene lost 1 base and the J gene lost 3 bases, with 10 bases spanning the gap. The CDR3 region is CASSLGDGGYNEQFF. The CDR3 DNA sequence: TGTGCCAGCAGCTTAGGGGACGGTGGCTACAATGAGCAGTTCTTC. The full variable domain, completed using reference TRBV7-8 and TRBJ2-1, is GAGVSQSPRYKVAKRGQDVALRCDPISGHVSLFWYQQALGQGPEFLTYFQNEAQLDKSGLPSDRFFAERPEGSVSTLKIQRTQQEDSAVYLCASSLGDGGYNEQFFGPGTRLTVL.

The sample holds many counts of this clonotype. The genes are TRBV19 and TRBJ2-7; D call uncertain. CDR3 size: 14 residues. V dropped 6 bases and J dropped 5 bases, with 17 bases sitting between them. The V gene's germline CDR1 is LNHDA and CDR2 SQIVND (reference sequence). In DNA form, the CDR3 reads TGTGCCAGTAGAAGTTGGGGTTCCCGCCACGAGCAGTACTTC. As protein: CASRSWGSRHEQYF.

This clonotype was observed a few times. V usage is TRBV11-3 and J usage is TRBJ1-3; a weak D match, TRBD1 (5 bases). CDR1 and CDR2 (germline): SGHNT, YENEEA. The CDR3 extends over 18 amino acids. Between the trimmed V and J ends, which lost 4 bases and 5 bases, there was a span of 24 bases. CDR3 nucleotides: TGTGCCAGCAGCTGGGGGTCCCGGGACGGGACTGATAGAAACACCATATATTTT. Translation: CASSWGSRDGTDRNTIYF.

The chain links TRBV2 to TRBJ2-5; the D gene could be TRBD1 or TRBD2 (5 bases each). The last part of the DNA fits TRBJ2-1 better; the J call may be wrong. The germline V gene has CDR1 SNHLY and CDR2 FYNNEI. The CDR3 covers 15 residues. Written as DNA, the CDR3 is TGTGCCAGCGAGGGACCCAGAGTGGAAGGTAATGAGCAGTTCTTC. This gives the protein CASEGPRVEGNEQFF.